This is a list of T cell receptor beta chains from one sample in a study of control samples from healthy donors and cancer patients. Data came from immunoSEQ multiplex PCR; TCRdb stores just in-frame clones and leaves some out. The sample has 110,000 to 150,000 clones; approximately 92% are singletons. Sequencing was done on a sample of blood. All receptors derive from a man younger than 40 in good health. The CDR3 runs from the conserved cysteine through the conserved F or W. A D gene is named only where the DNA matches it firmly. Clone size, where shown, is once, few, many, or a class for clones that have expanded.

clone_size | d_call | j_call | v_call | cdr3_aa | cdr3_nt
. | . | TRBJ1-4 | TRBV2 | CATKLEKLFF | TGTGCCACCAAATTGGAAAAACTGTTTTTT
once | . | TRBJ2-1 | TRBV7-8 | CASSLVRGARWNEQFF | TGTGCCAGCAGCTTAGTACGGGGGGCGCGGTGGAATGAGCAGTTCTTC
. | . | TRBJ2-7 | TRBV7-9 | CASSLLAPTYEQYF | TGTGCCAGCAGCTTACTGGCGCCCACCTACGAGCAGTACTTC
. | . | TRBJ2-2 | TRBV19 | CASSILGAGELFF | TGTGCCAGTAGTATCTTGGGCGCCGGGGAGCTGTTTTTT
. | . | TRBJ1-5 | TRBV19 | CASSIDSQSNQPQHF | TGTGCCAGTAGTATAGACAGCCAAAGCAATCAGCCCCAGCATTTT
. | TRBD1 | TRBJ1-2 | TRBV7-9 | CASSFGAGGSYGYTF | TGTGCCAGCAGCTTTGGGGCAGGGGGTTCCTATGGCTACACCTTC
. | . | TRBJ2-1 | TRBV20-1 | CSARKDLIGFF | TGCAGTGCTAGGAAGGACCTAATCGGGTTCTTC
. | . | TRBJ2-3 | TRBV5-1 | CASSLGQSTDTQYF | TGCGCCAGCAGCTTGGGACAGAGCACAGATACGCAGTATTTT
. | . | TRBJ2-5 | TRBV4-3 | CASSQDAPGGVLGETQYF | TGCGCCAGCAGCCAAGATGCCCCCGGAGGGGTTCTAGGGGAGACCCAGTACTTC
. | TRBD2 | TRBJ2-7 | TRBV4-1 | CASSQDQGTSLIF | TGCGCCAGCAGCCAAGATCAGGGGACTAGTCTTATTTTC
once | TRBD2 | TRBJ2-7 | TRBV7-9 | CASSSHRGDHSYEQYF | TGTGCCAGCAGCTCCCATCGGGGGGACCATTCCTACGAGCAGTACTTC
. | . | TRBJ2-7 | TRBV7-2 | CASSPLFWQSSYEQYF | TGTGCCAGCAGCCCCCTCTTCTGGCAGAGCTCCTACGAGCAGTACTTC
. | . | TRBJ2-3 | TRBV24-1 | CATSNIDTQYF | TGTGCCACCAGTAACATCGATACGCAGTATTTT
. | . | TRBJ1-2 | TRBV2 | CASSEAGDDYGYTF | TGTGCCAGCAGTGAAGCCGGAGACGACTATGGCTACACCTTC
once | . | TRBJ2-1 | TRBV11-2 | CASSSVALREQFF | TGTGCCAGCAGCTCAGTGGCCCTCCGAGAGCAGTTCTTC
. | . | TRBJ1-1 | TRBV10-3 | CAISGIENTEAFF | TGTGCCATCAGTGGTATAGAGAACACTGAAGCTTTCTTT
. | . | TRBJ1-1 | TRBV24-1 | CATSDEFAEAFF | TGTGCCACCAGTGATGAGTTCGCTGAAGCTTTCTTT
. | . | TRBJ1-5 | TRBV6-5 | CASSPWGRTNQPQHF | TGTGCCAGCAGTCCCTGGGGACGGACCAATCAGCCCCAGCATTTT
. | . | TRBJ1-5 | TRBV19 | CASRKKGPQHF | TGTGCCAGTAGGAAAAAAGGGCCCCAGCATTTT
. | . | TRBJ2-2 | TRBV6-2/TRBV6-3 | CASSPVVGGDTGELFF | TGTGCCAGCAGTCCGGTAGTAGGGGGGGACACCGGGGAGCTGTTTTTT
. | . | TRBJ1-6 | TRBV7-2 | CASSLLGNNNSPLHF | TGTGCCAGCAGCTTACTGGGAAACAATAATTCACCCCTCCACTTT
. | TRBD2 | TRBJ2-3 | TRBV19 | CASSIWASGRDTQYF | TGTGCCAGTAGTATCTGGGCTAGCGGGAGGGATACGCAGTATTTT
. | TRBD2 | TRBJ2-1 | TRBV5-1 | CASSYGISGRWQSYNEQFF | TGCGCCAGCAGCTACGGGATTAGCGGGAGATGGCAATCCTACAATGAGCAGTTCTTC
. | TRBD1 | TRBJ1-2 | TRBV2 | CASRGTGPNYGYTF | TGTGCCAGTCGTGGGACAGGGCCCAACTATGGCTACACCTTC
. | . | TRBJ2-4 | TRBV19 | CASRDSVIGKNIQYF | TGTGCCAGCAGAGACAGTGTGATCGGCAAAAACATTCAGTACTTC
. | TRBD1 | TRBJ2-7 | TRBV27 | CASGKRGTGTYEQYF | TGTGCCAGCGGAAAACGAGGGACAGGAACCTACGAGCAGTACTTC
. | . | TRBJ2-3 | TRBV2 | CASSSRFTDTQYF | TGTGCCAGCAGTAGTAGGTTCACAGATACGCAGTATTTT
. | TRBD2 | TRBJ2-3 | TRBV2 | CARGLAGGPSTDTQYF | TGTGCCAGGGGACTAGCGGGAGGGCCTAGCACAGATACGCAGTATTTT
. | TRBD2 | TRBJ2-7 | TRBV2 | CASRKTSGDYEQYF | TGTGCCAGCAGGAAGACTAGCGGGGACTACGAGCAGTACTTC
. | TRBD2 | TRBJ2-1 | TRBV5-1 | CASSRLAPSYNEQFF | TGCGCCAGTTCACGACTAGCCCCATCCTACAATGAGCAGTTCTTC
few | TRBD1 | TRBJ1-1 | TRBV7-8 | CASSREPGQGATNTEAFF | TGTGCCAGCAGCCGAGAGCCAGGACAGGGGGCAACTAACACTGAAGCTTTCTTT
. | TRBD2 | TRBJ2-3 | TRBV2 | CASRTRPDTQYF | TGTGCCTCAAGGACTAGACCAGATACGCAGTATTTT
once | . | TRBJ2-2 | TRBV12-3/TRBV12-4 | CASSSRTGRELFF | TGTGCCAGCAGTTCCCGGACTGGCCGGGAGCTGTTTTTT